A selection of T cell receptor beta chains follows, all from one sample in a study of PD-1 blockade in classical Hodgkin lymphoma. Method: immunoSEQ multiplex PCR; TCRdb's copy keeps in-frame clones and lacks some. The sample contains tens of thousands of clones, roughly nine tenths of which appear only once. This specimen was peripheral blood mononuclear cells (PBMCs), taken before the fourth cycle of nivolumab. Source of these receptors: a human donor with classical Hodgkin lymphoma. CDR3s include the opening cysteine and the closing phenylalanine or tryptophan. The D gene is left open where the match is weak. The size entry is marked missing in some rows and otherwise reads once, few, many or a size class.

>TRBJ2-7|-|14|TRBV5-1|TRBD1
CASSRGDRGHEQYF
TGCGCCAGCAGCAGGGGGGACAGGGGACACGAGCAGTACTTC
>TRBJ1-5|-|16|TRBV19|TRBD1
CASRLQGAGSNQPQHF
TGTGCCAGTAGGTTACAGGGGGCTGGTAGCAATCAGCCCCAGCATTTT
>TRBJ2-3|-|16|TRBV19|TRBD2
CASSMTSGGAKDTQYF
TGTGCCAGTAGTATGACTAGCGGGGGGGCTAAAGATACGCAGTATTTT
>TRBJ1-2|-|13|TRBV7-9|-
CASSIDGLYGYTF
TGTGCCAGCAGTATCGACGGGCTCTATGGCTACACCTTC
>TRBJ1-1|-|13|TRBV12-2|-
CASRLLRDTEAFF
TGTGCAAGTCGCTTACTTAGGGACACTGAAGCTTTCTTT
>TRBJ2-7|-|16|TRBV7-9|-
CASSPQDLGGLYEQYF
TGTGCCAGCAGCCCACAAGATTTAGGAGGGCTTTACGAGCAGTACTTC
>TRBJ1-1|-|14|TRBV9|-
CASSATLMNTEAFF
TGTGCCAGCAGCGCGACACTCATGAACACTGAAGCTTTCTTT
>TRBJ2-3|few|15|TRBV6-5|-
CASSEGFYGTDTQYF
TGTGCCAGCTCTGAGGGATTCTATGGCACAGATACGCAGTATTTT
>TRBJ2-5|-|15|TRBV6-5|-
CASSSVGGRQETQYF
TGTGCCAGCAGTTCCGTGGGGGGCCGGCAAGAGACCCAGTACTTC
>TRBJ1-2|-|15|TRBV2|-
CASSERAGRNYGYTF
TGTGCCAGCAGTGAACGTGCAGGGAGGAACTATGGCTACACCTTC
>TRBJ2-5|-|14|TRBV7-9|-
CASSPLGEQETQYF
TGTGCCAGCAGCCCACTCGGGGAACAAGAGACCCAGTACTTC
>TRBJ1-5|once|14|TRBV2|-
CASSDSNRNQPQHF
TGTGCCAGCAGTGACTCTAATAGAAATCAGCCCCAGCATTTT
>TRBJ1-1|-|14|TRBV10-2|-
CASRNGGANTEAFF
TGCGCCAGCAGAAATGGGGGCGCTAACACTGAAGCTTTCTTT
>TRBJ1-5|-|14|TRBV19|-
CASTQPYSNQPQHF
TGTGCCAGTACCCAGCCGTATAGCAATCAGCCCCAGCATTTT
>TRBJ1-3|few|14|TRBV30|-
CAWTQGNSGNTIYF
TGTGCCTGGACTCAGGGGAACTCTGGAAACACCATATATTTT
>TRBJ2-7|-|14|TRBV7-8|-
CASSAEAVWYEQYF
TGTGCCAGCAGCGCAGAGGCAGTGTGGTACGAGCAGTACTTC